This T cell receptor (beta chain) is drawn from a study of shared clonotypes between healthy human individuals. On the study more broadly: The study used three CD4 naive, three CD4 memory, two CD8 naive and one CD8 memory plate per donor.

Study conclusions and caveats: Several donors held about 5% of naive CD4 clonotypes in common.

Donors had no recently reported acute infections or vaccinations and were HIV-negative. Subsets obtained from CD4+ cells comprised CD45RA+ naive and CD45RA-negative memory cells. Germline-derived CDR1 and CDR2 are MNHNS and SASEGT. Between the trimmed V and J ends, which lost 1 base and 4 bases, there was a span of 10 bases. The CDR3 spans 14 residues. TCRdb's table, derived via immunoSEQ multiplex PCR, lists solely in-frame clones and lacks some. The table has approximately 1.4 million clones, 98% seen once. As to this clone: Its antigen remains unidentified.

The specimen sequenced was naive CD4+ T cells sorted from blood. Sample subset: CD45RA+ positively selected. The receptor was isolated from a man aged 30-40 years in good health. The chain carries TRBV6-1 and TRBJ2-5; D is perhaps TRBD1 (5 bases). CDR3 in DNA: TGTGCCAGCAGTGAAGGTCGCAGGGTAGAGACCCAGTACTTC. It translates to CASSEGRRVETQYF.